Listed below are T cell receptor beta chains from one sample, sequenced in a study of blood T cells in healthy people across ages. TCRdb called the 5' RACE reads again in MiXCR, with one record for every CDR3 protein. The data contain fewer than 800,000 distinct CDR3 sequences, about 25% of them singletons. This sample was shared with a second study, whose subject was T cells of mothers and their children.

The sequencing input was blood. These receptor sequences come from a boy aged 5-17 years in good health. CDR3s include the opening cysteine and the closing phenylalanine or tryptophan. Each record gives: clone size, D gene, J gene, V gene, CDR3 protein. A D gene is named only where the DNA matches it firmly. A row's size may be missing; if present it is once, few, many or a size class.

.	TRBD2	TRBJ2-1	TRBV12-3/TRBV12-4	CASSSYGTSVHNEQFF
once	.	TRBJ2-7	TRBV27	CASSLIKGTGYSYEQYF
.	TRBD1	TRBJ2-5	TRBV24-1	CATSEAYRQGETQYF
.	TRBD2	TRBJ2-7	TRBV5-1	CASSLEGLAEAEQYF
many	.	TRBJ2-5	TRBV27	CASSLLGQQETQYF
.	.	TRBJ2-2	TRBV7-3	CASSFEAVGNTGELFF
many	.	TRBJ1-2	TRBV29-1	CSVVAGDGYTF
few	TRBD1	TRBJ2-7	TRBV5-1	CASSRDSQPPYEQYF
.	.	TRBJ2-2	TRBV4-2	CASSQDRGAGALGSTGELFF
.	.	TRBJ2-4	TRBV7-3	CASNLKYRTAIAKNIQYF
few	.	TRBJ2-1	TRBV25-1	CASSEIQGQFF
.	TRBD1	TRBJ2-3	TRBV29-1	CSATGETDTQYF
.	TRBD2	TRBJ2-5	TRBV28	CASSPTSGRLGETQYF
.	TRBD2	TRBJ2-1	TRBV20-1	CSARDPRTSGGAFGEQFF
few	TRBD1	TRBJ2-1	TRBV9	CASSATGGAPYNEQFF
.	.	TRBJ1-4	TRBV29-1	CSVGVATINEKLFF
few	.	TRBJ1-4	TRBV4-3	CASSQTRGGTDNEKLFF
.	.	TRBJ2-1	TRBV29-1	CSSEVTEQFF
.	.	TRBJ2-7	TRBV3-1	CASSHVRGEQYF
.	TRBD2	TRBJ2-1	TRBV19	CASSPERGPYNEQFF
.	TRBD1	TRBJ2-2	TRBV14	CASSTRQGVNTGELFF
.	TRBD1	TRBJ2-7	TRBV3-1	CASSQGQGLSYEQYF
few	TRBD2	TRBJ2-1	TRBV6-4	CASSEGGYSEQFF
.	.	TRBJ2-5	TRBV4-1	CASSPGRGEVQETQYF
.	.	TRBJ2-7	TRBV3-1	CASSQGLGPYEQYF
.	.	TRBJ2-3	TRBV6-5	CASSYGRDTTDTQYF
.	TRBD2	TRBJ2-7	TRBV7-2	CASRTSGMYEQYF
few	.	TRBJ2-1	TRBV20-1	CSAIPRGRYNEQFF
.	.	TRBJ2-5	TRBV5-4	CASSPQRSGPAQETQYF
.	.	.	TRBV28	CASRAPRFPYEQYF
.	.	TRBJ1-1	TRBV20-1	CSACQGMNTEAFF
few	TRBD1	TRBJ2-7	TRBV6-1	CASSEAGQGWYEQYF
.	.	TRBJ2-7	TRBV28	CASRGEGGGYEQYF
once	TRBD2	TRBJ2-3	TRBV15	CATSREVMRGASDTQYF
.	.	.	TRBV6-5	CASSYAPSAGSEQYF
few	TRBD2	TRBJ2-5	TRBV11-1	CASSLGGADQETQYF
.	TRBD1	TRBJ1-1	TRBV4-3	CASSQGPGQKAFF
.	TRBD2	TRBJ2-3	TRBV4-1	CASSQEGSGGAVDTQYF
.	.	TRBJ1-4	TRBV3-1	CASSQEMRSFGKNEKLFF
.	TRBD2	.	TRBV18	CASSIAAGGPGNEQFF
.	TRBD2	TRBJ2-1	TRBV28	CASHQGRGWPWGYNEQFF
.	.	TRBJ2-3	TRBV6-1	CASSEVPTDTQYF